Reported below is one T cell receptor (beta chain). Its antigen is as yet unknown. The data originate from a study of PD-1 blockade in classical Hodgkin lymphoma. Trimming pared 2 bases from V and 1 base from J, leaving 7 bases between. The CDR3 extends over 13 amino acids. Germline V lookup: CDR1 SGHRS, CDR2 YFSETQ. Relapses following autologous stem cell transplantation were seen in all patients, with brentuximab vedotin exposure varying. The table came from immunoSEQ multiplex PCR; TCRdb's copy has only in-frame clones and leaves some out. This table has 75,000 to 100,000 clones, around 81% appearing once. General observations from the study: Newly diagnosed and completely responding patients shared comparable baseline diversity. It was reported that newly diagnosed patients had less baseline TCR diversity than healthy donors.

The chain links TRBV5-1 to TRBJ2-7, with D unresolved. The source material was peripheral blood mononuclear cells (PBMCs), sampled before the second cycle of nivolumab. The receptor was isolated from a human donor with classical Hodgkin lymphoma. The CDR3 bases are TGCGCCAGCAGCTTTAGTGTTTCCTACGAGCAGTACTTC. Its protein product is CASSFSVSYEQYF.